The 19 T cell receptor beta chains reported below all come from one sample, sequenced in a study of OX40 agonist ivuxolimab in advanced cancers. Sequencing was performed with immunoSEQ multiplex PCR; in TCRdb, only in-frame clones are kept and a portion is missing. In the table there are approximately 76,000 clones, around 86% of which are singletons. Sequencing used CD4+ or CD8+ T cells sorted from blood, obtained in a trial of the OX40 agonist ivuxolimab. These TCRs come from an adult with an advanced solid tumor such as melanoma, head and neck, liver or kidney cancer.

The rearrangement links TRBV9 to TRBJ2-7, with 11 bases that match TRBD2. The V segment lost 0 bases and the J segment 6 bases; nucleotides outside the gene matches: 11. This CDR3 is 17 amino acids long. From germline, CDR1 is SGDLS and CDR2 YYNGEE. The CDR3 DNA reads TGTGCCAGCAGCGTAGAGACAGGGGACCTAGCGGGAGGCGAGCAGTACTTC. As protein: CASSVETGDLAGGEQYF.

V gene TRBV2 combines with J gene TRBJ2-7; 9 bases match TRBD1. Germline CDR1 and CDR2: SNHLY and FYNNEI. V lost 7 bases to trimming and J lost 5 bases; unmatched junction nucleotides: 9. This CDR3 has 14 residues. CDR3 region: CASILGDRVNEQYF. CDR3 nucleotide sequence: TGTGCCAGCATTCTAGGGGACAGGGTCAACGAGCAGTACTTC.

The V and J genes are TRBV28 and TRBJ1-1; TRBD1 agrees at 7 bases. Germline V CDR1 and CDR2: MDHEN, SYDVKM. CDR3 length equals 16 residues. The V segment lost 4 bases and the J segment 4 bases; nucleotides outside the gene matches: 12. The CDR3, as DNA: TGTGCCAGCAGTTCTCCAGGGGGAACGAGGATCACTGAAGCTTTCTTT. Protein: CASSSPGGTRITEAFF.

The chain joins TRBV19 to TRBJ1-4; D remains unclear. The CDR3 has 14 residues. V gave up 2 bases and J gave up 3 bases, with 7 bases separating them. CDR1 is LNHDA, CDR2 SQIVND, per germline (reference sequence). In nucleotides, the CDR3 is TGTGCCAGTAGTATAACCGGGTCTAATGAAAAACTGTTTTTT. It is translated as CASSITGSNEKLFF.

The chain uses TRBV5-6 and TRBJ2-7; TRBD1 agrees at 9 bases. V lost 3 bases to trimming and J lost 1 base; unmatched junction nucleotides: 2. Germline CDR1 and CDR2: SGHDT and YYEEEE. The CDR3 loop spans 14 amino acids. The CDR3 region is CASSWDRASYEQYF. CDR3 nucleotides: TGTGCCAGCAGCTGGGACAGGGCTTCCTACGAGCAGTACTTC.

The sample holds one count of this clone. The gene calls are TRBV5-1 and TRBJ2-3; tentative D call: TRBD2 (8 bases). Germline assignment: CDR1 SGHRS and CDR2 YFSETQ. This CDR3 region has 15 residues. Trimming stripped 5 bases from V and 5 bases from J, with 18 bases between. CDR3 nucleotide sequence: TGCGCCAGCAGTTTAGCGGGGTCAGGGGGAGATACGCAGTATTTT. Its protein is CASSLAGSGGDTQYF.

This chain links TRBV5-1 with TRBJ2-7, with D unclear. The CDR3 extends over 14 amino acids. Germline lookup yields CDR1 SGHRS and CDR2 YFSETQ. V was trimmed by 3 bases and J by 5 bases, leaving 15 bases between them. In DNA form, the CDR3 reads TGCGCCAGCAGCTCGGAATATGTGATGAACGAGCAGTACTTC. Protein sequence: CASSSEYVMNEQYF.

A single count supports this clone. The rearrangement links TRBV28 to TRBJ1-2; 9 nucleotides agree with TRBD1. With 6 bases clipped from V and 8 bases from J, the junction kept 10 bases outside the gene matches. CDR1 and CDR2 from the germline V gene are MDHEN and SYDVKM. This CDR3 region has 14 residues. The CDR3: CASSYRGRVIGYTF. The CDR3 DNA reads as TGTGCCAGCAGCTACAGGGGGCGCGTCATCGGCTACACCTTC.

This chain's CDR3 is CASSPRQGGAEQFF. For the CDR3, the DNA is TGTGCCAGCAGCCCAAGACAGGGAGGCGCTGAGCAGTTCTTC. The chain links TRBV11-3 to TRBJ2-1, with D possibly being TRBD1 (7 bases). Germline V CDR1 and CDR2: SGHNT, YENEEA. Trimming removed 5 bases from V and 9 bases from J, with 17 bases in between. This CDR3 has 14 amino acids.

This chain links TRBV18 with TRBJ1-1; D remains ambiguous. V lost 6 bases to trimming and J lost 4 bases, with 15 bases between them. Germline V gene data show CDR1 as KGHSH and CDR2 as LQKENI. This CDR3 contains 14 residues. The CDR3 DNA reads as TGTGCCAGCTCCCCCCTCCTGGGCGCCACTGAAGCTTTCTTT. Protein: CASSPLLGATEAFF. Using reference TRBV18 and TRBJ1-1 for the parts outside the CDR3, the full variable domain is NAGVMQNPRHLVRRRGQEARLRCSPMKGHSHVYWYRQLPEEGLKFMVYLQKENIIDESGMPKERFSAEFPKEGPSILRIQQVVRGDSAAYFCASSPLLGATEAFFGQGTRLTVV.

The chain uses TRBV6-5 and TRBJ1-2, with D tentatively TRBD1 (5 bases). The CDR3 extends over 12 amino acids. Trimming took off 6 bases at V and 8 bases at J, with 13 bases between the two ends. Germline V CDR1 and CDR2: MNHEY, SVGAGI. CDR3 amino acids: CASSGRDLGYTF. For the CDR3, the DNA is TGTGCCAGCAGCGGCAGGGACTTAGGCTACACCTTC.

The chain combines TRBV2 with TRBJ2-3; 13 positions match TRBD2. CDR1 and CDR2 (germline): SNHLY, FYNNEI. With 4 bases clipped from V and 2 bases from J, the junction kept 6 bases outside the gene matches. This CDR3 region has 17 residues. The CDR3 sequence: CASSGRLAGGHTDTQYF. The DNA for the CDR3 is TGTGCCAGCAGTGGGAGACTAGCGGGGGGACACACAGATACGCAGTATTTT.

The rearrangement joins TRBV7-2 to TRBJ1-1, with D hard to call. Germline loops: CDR1 SGHTA, CDR2 FQGNSA. The V gene lost 1 base and the J gene lost 6 bases, with 6 bases spanning the gap. The CDR3 has 12 amino acids. The CDR3 here is CASSLGRAEAFF. For the CDR3, the DNA is TGTGCCAGCAGCTTAGGTAGAGCTGAAGCTTTCTTT.

This clone was seen a few times. The chain is built from TRBV5-1 and TRBJ2-3, with a weak D call TRBD2 (5 bases). V was cut by 0 bases and J by 6 bases, with 14 bases left in between. The CDR3 spans 15 residues. Germline V gene data show CDR1 as SGHRS and CDR2 as YFSETQ. The CDR3 loop reads CASSLAAASLDTQYF. In DNA, the CDR3 is TGCGCCAGCAGCTTGGCCGCGGCTAGCCTCGATACGCAGTATTTT.

The V gene is TRBV7-9, the J gene TRBJ1-1; no clear D. The germline V and J ends were trimmed by 7 bases and 1 base, with 4 bases remaining between them. This CDR3 has 11 amino acids. Germline CDR1 reads SEHNR; CDR2 reads FQNEAQ (reference sequence). This chain's CDR3 is CASMWNTEAFF. The CDR3 DNA reads as TGTGCCAGCATGTGGAACACTGAAGCTTTCTTT.

The genes are TRBV30 and TRBJ1-2; 7 bases align to TRBD1. The CDR3 totals 14 residues. The V gene's germline CDR1 is GTSNPN and CDR2 SVGIG (reference sequence). V was clipped by 0 bases and J by 3 bases; unmatched bases: 4. CDR3 protein: CAWSVTGVHYGYTF. CDR3 DNA: TGTGCCTGGAGTGTTACAGGGGTTCACTATGGCTACACCTTC.

V is TRBV11-3 and J is TRBJ2-2, with D possibly matching TRBD2 (5 bases). Trimming removed 3 bases from V and 7 bases from J, with 9 bases in between. Germline V lookup: CDR1 SGHNT, CDR2 YENEEA. The CDR3 is 13 residues long. The CDR3 loop reads CASSFLAGGELFF. In DNA, the CDR3 is TGTGCCAGCAGCTTTTTGGCGGGCGGGGAGCTGTTTTTT.

The CDR3 is CASRWLGQGSSGANVLTF. CDR3 sequence (DNA): TGTGCCAGCAGATGGCTGGGACAGGGGAGCTCTGGGGCCAACGTCCTGACTTTC. The chain combines TRBV27 with TRBJ2-6; 10 bases align to TRBD1. Germline CDR1 MNHEY, CDR2 SMNVEV (reference sequence). This CDR3 comprises 18 residues. V was pared by 6 bases and J by 0 bases, with 8 bases of the junction left unmatched.

The V gene is TRBV30, the J gene TRBJ2-3, with D tentatively TRBD2 (5 bases). The CDR3 consists of 15 residues. Per the germline V gene, CDR1 is GTSNPN and CDR2 is SVGIG (reference sequence). The V end lost 1 base, the J end lost 1 base, and 12 bases lay between the germline ends. This CDR3 is CAWSGAGGGTDTQYF. CDR3 DNA sequence: TGTGCCTGGAGTGGGGCGGGCGGCGGCACAGATACGCAGTATTTT.